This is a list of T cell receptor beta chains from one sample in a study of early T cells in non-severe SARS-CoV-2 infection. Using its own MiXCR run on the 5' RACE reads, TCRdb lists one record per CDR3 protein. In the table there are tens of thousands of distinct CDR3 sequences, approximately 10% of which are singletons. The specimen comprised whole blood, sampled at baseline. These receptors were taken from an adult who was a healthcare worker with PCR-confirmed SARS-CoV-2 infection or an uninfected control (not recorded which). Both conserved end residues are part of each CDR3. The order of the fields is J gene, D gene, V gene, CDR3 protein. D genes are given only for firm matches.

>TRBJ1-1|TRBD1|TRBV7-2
CASSLAGPGGNTEAFF
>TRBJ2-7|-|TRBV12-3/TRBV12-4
CASSQPLGGVYEQYF
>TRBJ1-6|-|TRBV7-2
CASSLAVPPLHF
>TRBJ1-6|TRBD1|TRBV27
CASTRTGGNNSPLHF
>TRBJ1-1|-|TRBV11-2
CASSFPTRTTEAFF
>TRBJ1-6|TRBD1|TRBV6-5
CASRSTGGKYNSPLHF
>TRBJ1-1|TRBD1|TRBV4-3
CASSQTGVTEAFF
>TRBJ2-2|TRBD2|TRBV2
CASGRVTGELFF
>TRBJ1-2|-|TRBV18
CASSPPLEPGYYGYTF
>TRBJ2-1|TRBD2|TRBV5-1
CASSLERLAGSSQFF
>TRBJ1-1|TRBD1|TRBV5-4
CASSLDLAGGNTEAFF
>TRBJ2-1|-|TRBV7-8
CASSPYHNQHNEQFF
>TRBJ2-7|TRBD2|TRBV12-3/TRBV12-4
CASSLDRGGGTYEQYF
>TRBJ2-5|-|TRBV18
CASSPLDQETQYF
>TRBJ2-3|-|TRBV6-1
CASSEIYTDTQYF
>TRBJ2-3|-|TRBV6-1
CASTHLRRDTQYF
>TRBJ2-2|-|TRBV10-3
CAISSDLLGELFF
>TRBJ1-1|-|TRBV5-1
CASSSGDEATEAFF
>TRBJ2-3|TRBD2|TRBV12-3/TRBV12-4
CASSQTSGTDTQYF
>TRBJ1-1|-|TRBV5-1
CASSLEPQGNTEAFF
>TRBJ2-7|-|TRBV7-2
CASSLAGGTFYEQYF
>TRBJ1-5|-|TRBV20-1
CSARTQGGHANQPQHF
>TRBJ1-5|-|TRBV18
CASSPVRESNQPQHF
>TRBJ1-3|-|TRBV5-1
CASSPGRSLSGNTIYF
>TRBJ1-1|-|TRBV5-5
CASSLNSRNTEAFF
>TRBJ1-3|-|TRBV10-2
CASSEYGVIGAGNTIYF
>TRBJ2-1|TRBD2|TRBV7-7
CASSLASWEGEQFF
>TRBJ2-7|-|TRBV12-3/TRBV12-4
CASSLGRRLVEQYF
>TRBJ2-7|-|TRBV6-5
CASSSPGHSEQYF
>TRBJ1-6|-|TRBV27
CASSRRGNENSPLHF
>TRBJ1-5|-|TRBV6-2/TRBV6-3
CASSPDSNQPQHF
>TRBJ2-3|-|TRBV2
CASSWADTQYF
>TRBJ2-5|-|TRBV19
CASSRAGTYKETQYF
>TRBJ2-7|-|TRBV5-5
CASSRGFSGEDEQYF
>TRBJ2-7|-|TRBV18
CASSPPLSPTYEQYF
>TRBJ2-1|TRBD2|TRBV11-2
CASSLDQGTSGKFYNEQFF
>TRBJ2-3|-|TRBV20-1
CSARTGRADTQYF
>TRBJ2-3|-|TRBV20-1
CSAMYSTQYF
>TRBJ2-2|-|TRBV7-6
CASSFWGPNTGELFF
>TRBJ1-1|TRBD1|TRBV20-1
CSAYTGGKAFF
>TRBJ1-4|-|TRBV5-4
CASSPTGTAGEKLFF
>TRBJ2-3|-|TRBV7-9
CASSGPLSTDTQYF
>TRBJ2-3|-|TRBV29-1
CSVAPSGTDTQYF
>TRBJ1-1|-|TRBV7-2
CASSSVGYTEAFF
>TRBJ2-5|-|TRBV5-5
CASSSLSGQETQYF
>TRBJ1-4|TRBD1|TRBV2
CASWPEGQGGKLFF
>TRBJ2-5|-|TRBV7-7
CASSPNLQETQYF
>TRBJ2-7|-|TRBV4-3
CASSQWLGNGHEQYF